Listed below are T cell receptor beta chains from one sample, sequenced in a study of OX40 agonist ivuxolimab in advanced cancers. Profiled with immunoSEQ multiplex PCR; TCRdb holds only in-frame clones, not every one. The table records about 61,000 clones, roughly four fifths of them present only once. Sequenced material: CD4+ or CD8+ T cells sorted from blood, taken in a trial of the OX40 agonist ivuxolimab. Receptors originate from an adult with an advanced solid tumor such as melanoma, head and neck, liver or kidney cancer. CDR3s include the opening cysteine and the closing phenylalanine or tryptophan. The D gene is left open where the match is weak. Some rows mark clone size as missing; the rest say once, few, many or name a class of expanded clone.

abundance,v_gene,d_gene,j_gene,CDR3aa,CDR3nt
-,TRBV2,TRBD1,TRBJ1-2,CASIFDRVAPYGYTF,TGTGCCAGCATTTTCGACAGGGTAGCCCCCTATGGCTACACCTTC
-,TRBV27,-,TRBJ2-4,CASSLSLSENIQYF,TGTGCCAGCAGTTTATCGTTATCTGAAAACATTCAGTACTTC
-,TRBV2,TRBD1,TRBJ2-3,CASSARGTGTGTHSTDTQYF,TGTGCCAGCAGTGCCAGGGGGACAGGGACCGGGACTCACTCCACAGATACGCAGTATTTT
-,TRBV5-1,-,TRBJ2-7,CASSLYDEQYF,TGCGCCAGCAGCTTGTATGACGAGCAGTACTTC
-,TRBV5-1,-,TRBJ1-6,CASSWVASGSPLHF,TGCGCCAGCAGCTGGGTCGCCTCCGGGTCACCCCTCCACTTT
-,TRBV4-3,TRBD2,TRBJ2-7,CASSQASTGGTYEQYF,TGCGCCAGCAGCCAAGCCTCGACGGGGGGGACCTACGAGCAGTACTTC
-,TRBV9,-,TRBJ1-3,CASSVDGTGNTIYF,TGTGCCAGCAGCGTAGACGGTACTGGAAACACCATATATTTT
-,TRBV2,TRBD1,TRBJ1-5,CASSTGQGVGQPQHF,TGTGCCAGCAGTACCGGACAGGGGGTGGGTCAGCCCCAGCATTTT
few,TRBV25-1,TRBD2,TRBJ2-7,CASSRGGYEQYF,TGTGCCAGCAGCCGGGGGGGGTACGAGCAGTACTTC
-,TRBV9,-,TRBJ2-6,CASSVNSGANVLTF,TGTGCCAGCAGCGTAAACTCTGGGGCCAACGTCCTGACTTTC
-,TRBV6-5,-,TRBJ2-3,CASMTHTDTQYF,TGTGCCAGCATGACCCACACAGATACGCAGTATTTT
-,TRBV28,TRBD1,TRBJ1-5,CASSRSGTVSNQPQHF,TGTGCCAGCAGCCGGAGCGGGACAGTTAGCAATCAGCCCCAGCATTTT
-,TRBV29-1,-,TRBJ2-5,CSVNFNRKETQYF,TGCAGCGTCAATTTTAACAGGAAAGAGACCCAGTACTTC
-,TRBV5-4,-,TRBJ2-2,CASSLPASWGDTGELFF,TGTGCCAGCAGCTTGCCCGCCAGCTGGGGGGACACCGGGGAGCTGTTTTTT
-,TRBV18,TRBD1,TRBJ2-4,CASSPGTGRAKNIQYF,TGTGCCAGCTCACCAGGGACAGGGCGAGCCAAAAACATTCAGTACTTC
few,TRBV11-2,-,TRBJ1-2,CASSLDRSGGYTF,TGTGCCAGCAGCTTAGATCGCTCCGGTGGCTACACCTTC
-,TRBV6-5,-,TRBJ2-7,CASRFHYEQYF,TGTGCCAGCAGATTTCACTACGAGCAGTACTTC
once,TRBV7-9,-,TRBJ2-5,CASSSVGGGETQYF,TGTGCCAGCAGCTCCGTGGGGGGAGGAGAGACCCAGTACTTC
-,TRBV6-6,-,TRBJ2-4,CASTQDQADIQYF,TGTGCCAGCACCCAGGATCAGGCAGACATTCAGTACTTC
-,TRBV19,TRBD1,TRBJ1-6,CASSMSGTGNNSPLHF,TGTGCCAGTAGTATGTCCGGGACAGGTAACAATTCACCCCTCCACTTT
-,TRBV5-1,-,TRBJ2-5,CASSFFSEVIETQYF,TGCGCCAGCAGCTTTTTTAGCGAGGTCATAGAGACCCAGTACTTC
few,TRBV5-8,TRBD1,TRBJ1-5,CASSLSYPGQGYQPQHF,TGTGCCAGCAGCTTGTCTTATCCGGGACAGGGTTATCAGCCCCAGCATTTT
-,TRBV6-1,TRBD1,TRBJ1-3,CAGSTGESGNTIYF,TGTGCCGGCTCGACAGGGGAGTCTGGAAACACCATATATTTT
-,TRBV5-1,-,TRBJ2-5,CASSLAGQSGETQYF,TGCGCCAGCAGCTTGGCCGGGCAGTCGGGGGAGACCCAGTACTTC
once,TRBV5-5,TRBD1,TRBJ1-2,CASSLETGGVSGYTF,TGTGCCAGCAGCTTAGAGACAGGGGGCGTTTCTGGCTACACCTTC
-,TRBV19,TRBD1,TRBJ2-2,CASNHRGVGTGELFF,TGTGCCAGTAATCACAGGGGAGTAGGCACCGGGGAGCTGTTTTTT
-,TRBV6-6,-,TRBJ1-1,CASSYLNTEAFF,TGTGCCAGCAGTTATCTGAACACTGAAGCTTTCTTT
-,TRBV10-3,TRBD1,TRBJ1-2,CAISDGQGGSYGYTF,TGTGCCATCAGTGACGGACAGGGGGGCAGCTATGGCTACACCTTC
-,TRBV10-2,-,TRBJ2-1,CASRGNRVANEQFF,TGCGCCAGCAGAGGAAACAGGGTCGCCAATGAGCAGTTCTTC
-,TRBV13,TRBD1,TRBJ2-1,CASSKKGDRGEQFF,TGTGCCAGCAGCAAAAAAGGCGACAGGGGTGAGCAGTTCTTC
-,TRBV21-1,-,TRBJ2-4,CASSTVQGMKNIQYF,TGTGCCAGCAGCACCGTACAGGGGATGAAAAACATTCAGTACTTC
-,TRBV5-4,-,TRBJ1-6,CASRDNRASVSNSPLHF,TGTGCCAGCAGAGATAACAGGGCCTCCGTGAGTAATTCACCCCTCCACTTT
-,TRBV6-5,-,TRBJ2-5,CASSYGAGETQYF,TGTGCCAGCAGTTACGGGGCCGGGGAGACCCAGTACTTC
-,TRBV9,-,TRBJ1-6,CASSGGRIDSPLHF,TGTGCCAGCAGCGGCGGTCGTATTGATTCACCCCTCCACTTT
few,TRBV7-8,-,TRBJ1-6,CASTQWKSYNSPLHF,TGTGCCAGCACCCAATGGAAGTCCTATAATTCACCCCTCCACTTT
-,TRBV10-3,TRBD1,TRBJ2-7,CAIRGTGGQREQYF,TGTGCCATCAGAGGGACAGGGGGCCAGCGCGAGCAGTACTTC
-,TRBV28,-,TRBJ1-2,CASSRDQNYGYTF,TGTGCCAGCAGTAGGGACCAAAACTATGGCTACACCTTC
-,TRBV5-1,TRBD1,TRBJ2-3,CASSRDRPSSTDTQYF,TGCGCCAGCAGCCGGGACAGACCTTCTAGCACAGATACGCAGTATTTT
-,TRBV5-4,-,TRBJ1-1,CASSLGQRNTEAFF,TGTGCCAGCAGCTTGGGACAGCGGAACACTGAAGCTTTCTTT
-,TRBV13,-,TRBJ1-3,CASSRKKGGRGSGNTIYF,TGTGCCAGCAGTAGGAAAAAGGGGGGACGGGGCTCTGGAAACACCATATATTTT
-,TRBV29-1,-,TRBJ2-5,CSVERPGGGETQYF,TGCAGCGTTGAACGTCCGGGGGGCGGGGAGACCCAGTACTTC
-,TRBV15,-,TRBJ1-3,CATSRDFGGTGNTIYF,TGTGCCACCAGCAGAGATTTCGGGGGAACTGGAAACACCATATATTTT